The entry that follows covers one T cell receptor delta chain sequence. This clone was seen only a few times. Its antigen remains unidentified. It has no much larger one-base neighbor in the sample; base qualities were not kept. The record originates from a study of Vδ1+ human thymocytes (dated by TCRdb to 2017 to 2018). At the level of the whole study: As a data resource, the study described the mRNA-level TRG and TRD CDR3 repertoires found in highly purified Vdelta1+ thymocytes taken from young children. The multiplex-based CDR3 amplicon strategy had previously been validated against 5'RACE-based CDR3 amplicon generation methods.

Thymic samples were depleted of alphabeta T cells, then CD3+ TCRVdelta1+ TCRVdelta2- thymocytes were FACS-sorted. The purity of the sorted Vdelta1+ thymocytes fell between roughly 97% and 99.6%. Thymic specimens were obtained from several paediatric patients, aged from roughly 5 days to 16 months, who were undergoing corrective cardiac surgery. After the thymic tissue was dispersed, mononuclear cells were isolated using a Histopaque-1077 density gradient. The staining antibodies were anti-TCRVdelta1 clone TS8.2, anti-TCRVdelta2 clone B6, anti-CD3 clone HIT3a and anti-TCRalphabeta clone IP26. V loses 4 bases, J loses 2 bases, and the germline ends lie 23 bases apart. The CDR3, cysteine through phenylalanine, is 18 amino acids long. The read is trimmed to its CDR3 DNA, 54 bases read in frame from base 1. Via the germline V gene, CDR1 is TSWWSYY and CDR2 QGS. RNA was extracted with the RNeasy mini kit and reverse transcribed using Superscript III. CDR3 amplicons were generated by multiplex PCR with pooled V-gene forward primers and a constant-region reverse primer carrying Illumina adaptor overhangs. After gel purification, amplicons were indexed with Nextera index primers over roughly 8 extra PCR cycles and were then purified with AMPure XP beads. Sequencing of libraries was performed on an Illumina MiSeq using paired-end 250 bp reads, dual indexing and an approximately 21% PhiX spike-in. Per the source publication's procedure: FastQC was used to check read quality, and ea-utils fastq-join was used to merge TRG read pairs. Annotation of sequences was performed with IMGT/HighV-QUEST, only productive sequences with unambiguous V-gene assignment were retained, and clonotypes were defined by identical CDR3 sequence. For downstream analysis, the tools were VDJtools 1.1.1, tcR 2.2.3, Treemap and vegan Shannon diversity in R 3.4.4. Clone calls in TCRdb were regenerated from the public reads with CATT, after which identical DNA sequences shared one row. TCRdb's processing, not the authors' own work, is the source of the V and J calls. This sample gives tens of thousands of delta-chain clones in total; roughly 15% of them show up just once. The ten largest clones add up to 0.5% of the sample.

Results and caveats for the whole study, not just this receptor: Because unexpected Vdelta2 sequences could lead to misinterpretation of bulk repertoire data, the authors recommended using highly purified populations and validating at the single-cell level. Many TRG clonotypes were found to be shared between donors (up to about 7x10^3), whereas TRD repertoires were found to be essentially private (max 116 shared). Despite high sort purity, approximately 20% of thymic TRD sequences were Vdelta2 (and few Vdelta3), unlike peripheral blood Vdelta1+ controls. Because no clustering by age or sex was seen, donors were not stratified by age or sex in the analyses. Thymic TRG and TRD repertoires appeared highly polyclonal with Gaussian CDR3 length distributions, unlike oligoclonal peripheral blood repertoires.

The TCR sequence derives from a boy under two years old who had congenital heart surgery. The sequenced sample was Vdelta1+ gamma-delta thymocytes from the thymus. Explained via the paper, the cell subset or site label denotes: FACS-sorted CD3+ TCRalphabeta- TCRVdelta1+ TCRVdelta2- thymocytes. Recombination linked TRDV1 to TRDJ1; TRDD3 might be the D gene, on 6 matching bases. The CDR3 sequence is CALGAPFRISGDTDKLIF. The DNA is TGTGCTCTTGGGGCCCCTTTTCGTATCTCTGGGGATACCGATAAACTCATCTTT.